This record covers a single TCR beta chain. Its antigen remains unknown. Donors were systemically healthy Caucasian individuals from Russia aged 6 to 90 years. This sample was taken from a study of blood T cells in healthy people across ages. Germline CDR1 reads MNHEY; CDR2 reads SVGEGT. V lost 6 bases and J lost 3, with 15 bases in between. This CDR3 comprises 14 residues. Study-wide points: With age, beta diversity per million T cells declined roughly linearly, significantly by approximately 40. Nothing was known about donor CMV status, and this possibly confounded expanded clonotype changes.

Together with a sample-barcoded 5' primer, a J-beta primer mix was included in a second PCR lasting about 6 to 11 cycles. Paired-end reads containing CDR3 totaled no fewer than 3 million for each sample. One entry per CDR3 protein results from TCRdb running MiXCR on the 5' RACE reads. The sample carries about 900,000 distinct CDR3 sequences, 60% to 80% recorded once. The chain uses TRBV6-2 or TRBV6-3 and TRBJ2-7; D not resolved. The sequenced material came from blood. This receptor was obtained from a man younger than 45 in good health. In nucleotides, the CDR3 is TGTGCCAGCAGCGACCCCGACCCCTACTACGAGCAGTACTTC. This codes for CASSDPDPYYEQYF.